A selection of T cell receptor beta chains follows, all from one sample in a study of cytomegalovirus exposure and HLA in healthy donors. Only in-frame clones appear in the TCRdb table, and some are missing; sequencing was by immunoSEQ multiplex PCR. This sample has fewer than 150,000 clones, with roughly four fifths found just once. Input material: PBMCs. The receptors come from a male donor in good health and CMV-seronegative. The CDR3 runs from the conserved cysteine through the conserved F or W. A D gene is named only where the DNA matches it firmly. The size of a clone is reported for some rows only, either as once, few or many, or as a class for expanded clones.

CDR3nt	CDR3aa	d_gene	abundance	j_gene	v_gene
TGTGCCAGCAGTCCACCACGGACAGTGAACACTGAAGCTTTCTTT	CASSPPRTVNTEAFF	.	.	TRBJ1-1	TRBV27
TGTGCCAGCTCAGGGGACAGGGGTTCTGGGGGCTACGAGCAGTACTTC	CASSGDRGSGGYEQYF	TRBD1	.	TRBJ2-7	TRBV18
TGTGCCAGCAGCGTATACAGAAATTCACCCCTCCACTTT	CASSVYRNSPLHF	.	.	TRBJ1-6	TRBV9
TGTGCCAGCAGCCACCGGCAGGCGTACACCGGGGAGCTGTTTTTT	CASSHRQAYTGELFF	.	.	TRBJ2-2	TRBV7-8
TGCGCCAGCAGCCCCCCTTATAGGGTAGCGGGGGGTAACAATGAGCAGTTCTTC	CASSPPYRVAGGNNEQFF	TRBD2	.	TRBJ2-1	TRBV5-1
TGTGCCAGCAGGGGCCCCAGGGGGACTGAAGCTTTCTTT	CASRGPRGTEAFF	TRBD1	.	TRBJ1-1	TRBV6-1
TGTGCCAGCAGCTTGTCTCAGGGGAGCGGCTACACCTTC	CASSLSQGSGYTF	.	.	TRBJ1-2	TRBV5-4
TGTGCCAGCAGCGTAGCAGGGAGGACTGAAGCTTTCTTT	CASSVAGRTEAFF	.	once	TRBJ1-1	TRBV9
TGTGCCAGTAGTATGAGGACTAATACGCAGTATTTT	CASSMRTNTQYF	.	.	TRBJ2-3	TRBV19
TGTGCCATCGGGCAGGGAATAAGCAATCAGCCCCAGCATTTT	CAIGQGISNQPQHF	.	.	TRBJ1-5	TRBV10-3
TGTGCCACCCAGGACCGAGGACATCTCGGTGAGCAGTTCTTC	CATQDRGHLGEQFF	.	.	TRBJ2-1	TRBV28
TGTGCCAGCAGCTTGGAACGGAACTATGGCTACACCTTC	CASSLERNYGYTF	.	.	TRBJ1-2	TRBV5-6
TGTGCCAGCAGTCCCCCCCAGCGGCCCTACGAGCAGTACTTC	CASSPPQRPYEQYF	.	.	TRBJ2-7	TRBV27
TGTGCCAGCAGCCGGACTAGCGGGAGTTTCGATGAGCAGTTCTTC	CASSRTSGSFDEQFF	TRBD2	.	TRBJ2-1	TRBV14
TGTGCCAGCAGCTTAACTCGGCCGGGACTCGAAGCTTTCTTT	CASSLTRPGLEAFF	.	.	TRBJ1-1	TRBV5-5
TGCGCCAGCACTTTTAGCGGGAGCCCGGGAGAGACCCAGTACTTC	CASTFSGSPGETQYF	TRBD2	.	TRBJ2-5	TRBV5-1
TGTGCCACCGTACCCGTAAAGGGGGCGCGAGGTAACTATGGCTACACCTTC	CATVPVKGARGNYGYTF	TRBD1	.	TRBJ1-2	TRBV28
TGTGCCAGCAGCCAAGCGGGTAAGGGGGTAATGAACACTGAAGCTTTCTTT	CASSQAGKGVMNTEAFF	.	few	TRBJ1-1	TRBV4-2
TGTGCCAGCAGCGTAGCTGTGGGTACTAGCGGGAGCAATGAGCAGTTCTTC	CASSVAVGTSGSNEQFF	TRBD2	.	TRBJ2-1	TRBV9
TGCGCCAGCAGCCCCTTCGGAGGGTGGGATGGCTATGGCTACACCTTC	CASSPFGGWDGYGYTF	.	.	TRBJ1-2	TRBV4-1
TGCAGCGCCCTCCTAGCGGGAGGAGAGACCCAGTACTTC	CSALLAGGETQYF	TRBD2	.	TRBJ2-5	TRBV29-1
TGTGCCAGCAGCTTAGCACTAGCCAAAAACATTCAGTACTTC	CASSLALAKNIQYF	.	.	TRBJ2-4	TRBV5-4
TGTGCCAGCAGCTTAGCCGACAGGAGTTACAATGAGCAGTTCTTC	CASSLADRSYNEQFF	.	.	TRBJ2-1	TRBV7-2
TGTGCCAGCAGCTTATTCCCGCCAGGGATGAACACTGAAGCTTTCTTT	CASSLFPPGMNTEAFF	.	.	TRBJ1-1	TRBV11-2
TGTGCCAGCAGCTTCTGGTGGGGACTAGCGGAACACGAGCAGTACTTC	CASSFWWGLAEHEQYF	TRBD2	.	TRBJ2-7	TRBV5-5
TGTGCCAGCAGTTTACAGGGGGCGGTAGCGGATGAGCAGTTCTTC	CASSLQGAVADEQFF	TRBD1	.	TRBJ2-1	TRBV28
TGTGCCAGTAGTCCCGCGGGATTTAATGAAAAACTGTTTTTT	CASSPAGFNEKLFF	.	.	TRBJ1-4	TRBV19
TGTGCCAGCAGCTTAATCGAAGACACCTACGCAAGCAATCAGCCCCAGCATTTT	CASSLIEDTYASNQPQHF	.	.	TRBJ1-5	TRBV7-9
TGTGCCAGCAGCTTAGGGGGGACAGACCAAGAGACCCAGTACTTC	CASSLGGTDQETQYF	TRBD1	.	TRBJ2-5	TRBV7-7
TGCGCCAGCAGCCCCCTGGACAGGGAGGGCACTGAAGCTTTCTTT	CASSPLDREGTEAFF	TRBD1	.	TRBJ1-1	TRBV5-1
TGTGCCAGCAGCTATGGGCAAAACACTGAAGCTTTCTTT	CASSYGQNTEAFF	.	.	TRBJ1-1	TRBV6-6
TGTGCCAGCAGCTTAGCCGGGACAGGGGTGCAGCCCCAGCATTTT	CASSLAGTGVQPQHF	TRBD1	.	TRBJ1-5	TRBV7-2
TGTGCCAGCAGTTTAGCCCAATCCTACGAGCAGTACTTC	CASSLAQSYEQYF	.	.	TRBJ2-7	TRBV27
TGTGCCAGCAGCCCCATCCCACTAGCGGGGGGAGGAGAGACCCAGTACTTC	CASSPIPLAGGGETQYF	TRBD2	few	TRBJ2-5	TRBV27
TGTGCCAGCAGCGGGGGACAGGGGGTCGAGTCCCCCTATGGCTACACCTTC	CASSGGQGVESPYGYTF	TRBD1	.	TRBJ1-2	TRBV2
TGTGCCAGCAGTTTAATTTCTCCAGGGGGCACTTATAGCAATCAGCCCCAGCATTTT	CASSLISPGGTYSNQPQHF	TRBD1	.	TRBJ1-5	TRBV28
TGTGCCAGAATAGGGGGCGCTTTTCCTTCACCCCTCCACTTT	CARIGGAFPSPLHF	TRBD1	.	TRBJ1-6	TRBV28
TGCAGTCCTGCGCGCGACGAGCAGTACTTC	CSPARDEQYF	.	.	TRBJ2-7	TRBV20-1
TGTGCCAGCAGTTTACAGGTGGGAGGGCGGGCTTTCTTT	CASSLQVGGRAFF	.	.	TRBJ1-1	TRBV27
TGTGCCTGGAGTGTGGCTAGCGGGATCTACGAGCAGTACTTC	CAWSVASGIYEQYF	TRBD2	.	TRBJ2-7	TRBV30
TGTGCCACCAGCAGAGAACGTACCACAGGGGTGGCGGGGGAGCTGTTTTTT	CATSRERTTGVAGELFF	TRBD1	once	TRBJ2-2	TRBV15
TGCGCCAGCAGCAACGGACTAGCGGAAGCCGCTGAGACCCAGTACTTC	CASSNGLAEAAETQYF	TRBD2	.	TRBJ2-5	TRBV5-1
TGCGCCAGCAGCCAGCTAGCGGGAGTAGATACGCAGTATTTT	CASSQLAGVDTQYF	TRBD2	.	TRBJ2-3	TRBV4-3
TGTGCCAGCAGCCCACCGGGACTAGGGCCCCAAGAGACCCAGTACTTC	CASSPPGLGPQETQYF	TRBD2	.	TRBJ2-5	TRBV7-9
TGTGCCAGCAGTTTTGGACTAGGATACAATGAGCAGTTCTTC	CASSFGLGYNEQFF	TRBD2	.	TRBJ2-1	TRBV27
TGTGCCAGTAGTATAGACCTGACAGGGTCGAACACTGAAGCTTTCTTT	CASSIDLTGSNTEAFF	TRBD1	.	TRBJ1-1	TRBV19
TGTGCCAGTAGTATAGATCTTGAGCAGTTCTTC	CASSIDLEQFF	.	.	TRBJ2-1	TRBV19
TGTGCCAGCGGGAGGGAGAACACAGATACGCAGTATTTT	CASGRENTDTQYF	TRBD2	.	TRBJ2-3	TRBV9
TGCAGCGTTGAATCCGCCTCAGGACAGGGGTCTTACGAGCAGTACTTC	CSVESASGQGSYEQYF	TRBD1	.	TRBJ2-7	TRBV29-1
TGCGCCACAGCAGTGGCGGGAGACACTGAAGCTTTCTTT	CATAVAGDTEAFF	.	.	TRBJ1-1	TRBV10-2